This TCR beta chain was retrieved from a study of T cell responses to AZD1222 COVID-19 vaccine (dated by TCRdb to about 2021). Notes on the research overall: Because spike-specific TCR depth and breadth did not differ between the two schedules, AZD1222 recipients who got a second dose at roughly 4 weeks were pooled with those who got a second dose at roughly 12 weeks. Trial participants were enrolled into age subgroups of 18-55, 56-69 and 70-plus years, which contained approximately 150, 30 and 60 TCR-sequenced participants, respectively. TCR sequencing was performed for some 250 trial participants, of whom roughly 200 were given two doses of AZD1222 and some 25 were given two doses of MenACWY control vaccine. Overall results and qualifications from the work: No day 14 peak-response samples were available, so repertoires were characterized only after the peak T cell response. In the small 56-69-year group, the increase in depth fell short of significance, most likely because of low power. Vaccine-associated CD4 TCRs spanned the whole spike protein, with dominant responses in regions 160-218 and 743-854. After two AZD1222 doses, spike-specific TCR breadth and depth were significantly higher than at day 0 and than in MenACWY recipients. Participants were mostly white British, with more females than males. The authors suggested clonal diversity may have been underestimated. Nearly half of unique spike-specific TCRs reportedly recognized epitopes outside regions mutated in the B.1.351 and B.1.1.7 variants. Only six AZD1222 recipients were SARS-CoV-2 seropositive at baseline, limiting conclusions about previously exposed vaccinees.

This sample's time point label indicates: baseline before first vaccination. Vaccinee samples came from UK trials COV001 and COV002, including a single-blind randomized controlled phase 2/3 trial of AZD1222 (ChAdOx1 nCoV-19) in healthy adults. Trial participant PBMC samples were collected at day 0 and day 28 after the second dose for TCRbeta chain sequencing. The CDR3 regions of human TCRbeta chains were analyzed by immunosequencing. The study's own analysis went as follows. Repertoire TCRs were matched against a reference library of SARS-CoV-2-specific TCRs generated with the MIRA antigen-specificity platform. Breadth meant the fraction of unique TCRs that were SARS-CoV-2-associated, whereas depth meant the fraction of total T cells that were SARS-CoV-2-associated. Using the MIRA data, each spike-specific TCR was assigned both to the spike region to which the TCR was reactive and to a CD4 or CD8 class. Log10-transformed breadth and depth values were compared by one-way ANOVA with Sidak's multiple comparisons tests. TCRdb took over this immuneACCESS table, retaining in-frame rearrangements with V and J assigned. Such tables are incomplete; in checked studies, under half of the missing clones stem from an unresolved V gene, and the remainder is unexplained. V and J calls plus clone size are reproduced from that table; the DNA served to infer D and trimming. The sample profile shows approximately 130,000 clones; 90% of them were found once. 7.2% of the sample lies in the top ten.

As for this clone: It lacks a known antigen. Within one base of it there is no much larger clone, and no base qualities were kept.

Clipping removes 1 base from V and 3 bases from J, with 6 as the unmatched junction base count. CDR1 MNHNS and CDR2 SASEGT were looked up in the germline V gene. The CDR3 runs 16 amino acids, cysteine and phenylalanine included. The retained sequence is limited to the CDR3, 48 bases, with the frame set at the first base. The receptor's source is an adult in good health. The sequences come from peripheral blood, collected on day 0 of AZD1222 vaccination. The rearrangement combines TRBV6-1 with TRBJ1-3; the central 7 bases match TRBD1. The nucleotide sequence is TGTGCCAGCAGTGAAGTTGACAGGGTAGTTGGAAACACCATATATTTT. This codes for CASSEVDRVVGNTIYF.